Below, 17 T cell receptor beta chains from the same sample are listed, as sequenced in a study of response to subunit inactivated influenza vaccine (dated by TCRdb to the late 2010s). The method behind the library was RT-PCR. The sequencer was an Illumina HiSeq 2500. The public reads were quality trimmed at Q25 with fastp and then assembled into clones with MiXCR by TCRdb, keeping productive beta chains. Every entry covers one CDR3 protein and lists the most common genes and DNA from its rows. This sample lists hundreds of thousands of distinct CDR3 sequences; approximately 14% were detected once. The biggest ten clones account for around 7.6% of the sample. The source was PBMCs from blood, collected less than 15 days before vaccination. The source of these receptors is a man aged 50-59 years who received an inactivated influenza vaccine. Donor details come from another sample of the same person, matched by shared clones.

The CDR3 DNA reads as TGTGCCAGCAGTCCGGGGAGGGCTGTGAACACTGAAGCTTTCTTT. It yields the protein CASSPGRAVNTEAFF. V usage is TRBV12-3 or TRBV12-4 and J usage is TRBJ1-1; no definite D call. The CDR3 loop spans 15 amino acids. The V and J ends lost 5 bases and 0 bases respectively, with 13 bases between them.

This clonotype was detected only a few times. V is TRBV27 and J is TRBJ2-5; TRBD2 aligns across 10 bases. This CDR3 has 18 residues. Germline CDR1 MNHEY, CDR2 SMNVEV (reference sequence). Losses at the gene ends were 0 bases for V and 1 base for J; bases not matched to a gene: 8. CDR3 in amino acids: CASSLSGWVAGGQETQYF. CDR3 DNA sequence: TGTGCCAGCAGTTTATCGGGGTGGGTAGCGGGAGGCCAAGAGACCCAGTACTTC.

CDR3 residues: CASSSLNPNEQFF. CDR3 nucleotide sequence: TGTGCCAGCAGCTCCCTTAATCCAAATGAGCAGTTCTTC. The chain is built from TRBV7-6 and TRBJ2-1; D call uncertain. The length of the CDR3 is 13 residues. The germline V gene has CDR1 SGHVS and CDR2 FNYEAQ. Trimming shortened V by 4 bases and J by 7 bases, and 11 bases separated the two germline ends.

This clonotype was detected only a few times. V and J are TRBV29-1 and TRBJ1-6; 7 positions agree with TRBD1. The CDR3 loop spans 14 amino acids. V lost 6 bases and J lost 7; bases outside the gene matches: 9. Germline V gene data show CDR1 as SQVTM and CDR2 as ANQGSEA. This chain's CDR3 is CSVSGGTENSPLHF. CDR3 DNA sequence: TGCAGCGTATCAGGCGGGACAGAAAATTCACCCCTCCACTTT. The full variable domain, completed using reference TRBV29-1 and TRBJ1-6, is SAVISQKPSRDICQRGTSLTIQCQVDSQVTMMFWYRQQPGQSLTLIATANQGSEATYESGFVIDKFPISRPNLTFSTLTVSNMSPEDSSIYLCSVSGGTENSPLHFGNGTRLTVT.

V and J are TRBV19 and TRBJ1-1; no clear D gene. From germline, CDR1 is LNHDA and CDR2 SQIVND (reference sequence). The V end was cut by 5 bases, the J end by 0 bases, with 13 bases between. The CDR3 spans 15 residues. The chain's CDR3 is CASSFTDIMNTEAFF. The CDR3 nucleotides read TGTGCCAGTAGTTTCACCGACATTATGAACACTGAAGCTTTCTTT.

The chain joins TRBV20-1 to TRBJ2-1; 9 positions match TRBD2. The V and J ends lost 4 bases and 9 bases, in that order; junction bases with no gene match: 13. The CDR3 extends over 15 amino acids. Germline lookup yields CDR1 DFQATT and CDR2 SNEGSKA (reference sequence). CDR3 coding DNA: TGCAGTGCTACCCCCCAAGCGGGAGGATGGGGTGAGCAGTTCTTC. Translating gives CSATPQAGGWGEQFF.

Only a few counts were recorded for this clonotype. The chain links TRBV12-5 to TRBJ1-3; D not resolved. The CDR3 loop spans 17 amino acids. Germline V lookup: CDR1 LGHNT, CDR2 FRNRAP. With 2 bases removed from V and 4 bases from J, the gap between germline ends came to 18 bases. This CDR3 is CASGLPPDPRAGNTIYF. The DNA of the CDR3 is TGTGCTAGTGGTTTGCCACCGGATCCCCGGGCGGGAAACACCATATATTTT.

DNA for the CDR3: TGTGCCACCAGCAGAGGACTTTCCTACGAGCAGTACTTC. Translated, it gives CATSRGLSYEQYF. The gene calls are TRBV15 and TRBJ2-7, with D unclear. The germline V gene encodes CDR1 LNHNV and CDR2 YYDKDF (reference sequence). The CDR3 is made up of 13 amino acids. Trimming cost V 1 base and J 1 base, with 5 bases left between them.

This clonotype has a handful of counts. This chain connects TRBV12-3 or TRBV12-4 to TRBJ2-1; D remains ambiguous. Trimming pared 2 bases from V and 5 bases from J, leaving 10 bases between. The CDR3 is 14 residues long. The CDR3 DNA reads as TGTGCCAGCAGTTTACGACCAGGAGACAATGAGCAGTTCTTC. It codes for CASSLRPGDNEQFF.

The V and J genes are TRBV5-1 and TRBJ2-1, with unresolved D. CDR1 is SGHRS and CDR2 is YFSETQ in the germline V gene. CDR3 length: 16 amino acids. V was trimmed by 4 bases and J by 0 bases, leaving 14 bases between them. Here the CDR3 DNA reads TGCGCCAGCAGCCCGGCGAAAATTAGCTCCTACAATGAGCAGTTCTTC. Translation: CASSPAKISSYNEQFF.

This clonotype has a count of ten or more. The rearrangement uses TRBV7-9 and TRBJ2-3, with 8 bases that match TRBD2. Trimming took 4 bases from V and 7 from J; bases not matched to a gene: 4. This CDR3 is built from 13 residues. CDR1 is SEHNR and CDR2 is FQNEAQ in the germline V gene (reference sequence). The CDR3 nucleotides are TGTGCCAGCAGCTCGACTAGCGTGTATACGCAGTATTTT. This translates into CASSSTSVYTQYF.

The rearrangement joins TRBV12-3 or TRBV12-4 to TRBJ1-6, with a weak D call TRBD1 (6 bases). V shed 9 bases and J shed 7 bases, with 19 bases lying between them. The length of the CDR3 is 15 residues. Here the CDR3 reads CASGLGGARNSPLHF. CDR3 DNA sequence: TGTGCCAGTGGGCTAGGGGGGGCGCGGAATTCACCCCTCCACTTT.

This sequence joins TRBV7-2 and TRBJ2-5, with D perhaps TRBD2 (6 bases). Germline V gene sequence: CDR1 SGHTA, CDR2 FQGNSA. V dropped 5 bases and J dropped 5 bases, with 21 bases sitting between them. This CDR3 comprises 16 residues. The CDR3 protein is CASSRRTRGGGETQYF. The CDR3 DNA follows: TGTGCCAGCAGCCGCCGAACCCGGGGCGGAGGGGAGACCCAGTACTTC.

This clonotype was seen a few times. CDR3: CSARKGSRSYYEQYF. Written as DNA, the CDR3 is TGCAGTGCTAGAAAGGGGTCCAGGTCCTACTACGAGCAGTACTTC. This chain links TRBV20-1 with TRBJ2-7; D might be TRBD1 (5 bases). V was shortened by 2 bases and J by 3 bases, with 17 bases between the two germline ends. The length of the CDR3 is 15 residues. The germline V gene has CDR1 DFQATT and CDR2 SNEGSKA (reference sequence).

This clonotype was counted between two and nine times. The CDR3 coding sequence is TGTGCCAGCAGCCCTCCCGGGAGGGCCTATGAGCAGTTCTTC. It codes for CASSPPGRAYEQFF. The chain employs TRBV9 and TRBJ2-1; 8 positions agree with TRBD2. Losses at the gene ends were 4 bases for V and 8 bases for J; bases not matched to a gene: 8. Germline V gives CDR1 SGDLS, CDR2 YYNGEE. The CDR3 is 14 amino acids.

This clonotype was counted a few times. In DNA form, the CDR3 reads TGTGCCAGCAGCCAAGATCTGGAGTCGCACTTCCCGACCTATGGCTACACCTTC. Translating gives CASSQDLESHFPTYGYTF. The chain has TRBV3-1 and TRBJ1-2, with D unclear. The CDR3 runs 18 residues. CDR1 is LGHDT and CDR2 is YNNKEL in the germline V gene (reference sequence). Deletions cut 0 bases from V and 4 bases from J, with 21 bases between.

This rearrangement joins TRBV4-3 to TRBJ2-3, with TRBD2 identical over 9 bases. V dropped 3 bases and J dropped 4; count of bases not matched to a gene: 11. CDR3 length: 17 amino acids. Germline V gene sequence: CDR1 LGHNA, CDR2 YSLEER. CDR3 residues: CASSQLDLAGAPDTQYF. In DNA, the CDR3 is TGCGCCAGCAGCCAGCTCGATTTAGCGGGAGCGCCAGATACGCAGTATTTT.